The present TCR beta chain was sequenced within a study of blood T cell repertoires in COVID-19. Assay used: immunoSEQ multiplex PCR; TCRdb lists only in-frame clones, some missing. The sample contains fewer than 350,000 clones, approximately 87% of which appear only once. This CDR3 is 16 amino acids long. Looked up from germline, CDR1 is KGHSH and CDR2 is LQKENI. After removal of 5 bases from V and 4 bases from J, the junction contained 12 bases not matched to a gene. The receptor was isolated from a woman aged 25 to 39 with COVID-19, enrolled during active disease. Sequencing used peripheral blood. The chain is built from TRBV18 and TRBJ2-5, with 8 bases lining up with TRBD2. CDR3 residues: CASSISSGGPLETQYF. The CDR3, as DNA: TGTGCCAGCTCAATTTCATCGGGGGGGCCTTTAGAGACCCAGTACTTC.